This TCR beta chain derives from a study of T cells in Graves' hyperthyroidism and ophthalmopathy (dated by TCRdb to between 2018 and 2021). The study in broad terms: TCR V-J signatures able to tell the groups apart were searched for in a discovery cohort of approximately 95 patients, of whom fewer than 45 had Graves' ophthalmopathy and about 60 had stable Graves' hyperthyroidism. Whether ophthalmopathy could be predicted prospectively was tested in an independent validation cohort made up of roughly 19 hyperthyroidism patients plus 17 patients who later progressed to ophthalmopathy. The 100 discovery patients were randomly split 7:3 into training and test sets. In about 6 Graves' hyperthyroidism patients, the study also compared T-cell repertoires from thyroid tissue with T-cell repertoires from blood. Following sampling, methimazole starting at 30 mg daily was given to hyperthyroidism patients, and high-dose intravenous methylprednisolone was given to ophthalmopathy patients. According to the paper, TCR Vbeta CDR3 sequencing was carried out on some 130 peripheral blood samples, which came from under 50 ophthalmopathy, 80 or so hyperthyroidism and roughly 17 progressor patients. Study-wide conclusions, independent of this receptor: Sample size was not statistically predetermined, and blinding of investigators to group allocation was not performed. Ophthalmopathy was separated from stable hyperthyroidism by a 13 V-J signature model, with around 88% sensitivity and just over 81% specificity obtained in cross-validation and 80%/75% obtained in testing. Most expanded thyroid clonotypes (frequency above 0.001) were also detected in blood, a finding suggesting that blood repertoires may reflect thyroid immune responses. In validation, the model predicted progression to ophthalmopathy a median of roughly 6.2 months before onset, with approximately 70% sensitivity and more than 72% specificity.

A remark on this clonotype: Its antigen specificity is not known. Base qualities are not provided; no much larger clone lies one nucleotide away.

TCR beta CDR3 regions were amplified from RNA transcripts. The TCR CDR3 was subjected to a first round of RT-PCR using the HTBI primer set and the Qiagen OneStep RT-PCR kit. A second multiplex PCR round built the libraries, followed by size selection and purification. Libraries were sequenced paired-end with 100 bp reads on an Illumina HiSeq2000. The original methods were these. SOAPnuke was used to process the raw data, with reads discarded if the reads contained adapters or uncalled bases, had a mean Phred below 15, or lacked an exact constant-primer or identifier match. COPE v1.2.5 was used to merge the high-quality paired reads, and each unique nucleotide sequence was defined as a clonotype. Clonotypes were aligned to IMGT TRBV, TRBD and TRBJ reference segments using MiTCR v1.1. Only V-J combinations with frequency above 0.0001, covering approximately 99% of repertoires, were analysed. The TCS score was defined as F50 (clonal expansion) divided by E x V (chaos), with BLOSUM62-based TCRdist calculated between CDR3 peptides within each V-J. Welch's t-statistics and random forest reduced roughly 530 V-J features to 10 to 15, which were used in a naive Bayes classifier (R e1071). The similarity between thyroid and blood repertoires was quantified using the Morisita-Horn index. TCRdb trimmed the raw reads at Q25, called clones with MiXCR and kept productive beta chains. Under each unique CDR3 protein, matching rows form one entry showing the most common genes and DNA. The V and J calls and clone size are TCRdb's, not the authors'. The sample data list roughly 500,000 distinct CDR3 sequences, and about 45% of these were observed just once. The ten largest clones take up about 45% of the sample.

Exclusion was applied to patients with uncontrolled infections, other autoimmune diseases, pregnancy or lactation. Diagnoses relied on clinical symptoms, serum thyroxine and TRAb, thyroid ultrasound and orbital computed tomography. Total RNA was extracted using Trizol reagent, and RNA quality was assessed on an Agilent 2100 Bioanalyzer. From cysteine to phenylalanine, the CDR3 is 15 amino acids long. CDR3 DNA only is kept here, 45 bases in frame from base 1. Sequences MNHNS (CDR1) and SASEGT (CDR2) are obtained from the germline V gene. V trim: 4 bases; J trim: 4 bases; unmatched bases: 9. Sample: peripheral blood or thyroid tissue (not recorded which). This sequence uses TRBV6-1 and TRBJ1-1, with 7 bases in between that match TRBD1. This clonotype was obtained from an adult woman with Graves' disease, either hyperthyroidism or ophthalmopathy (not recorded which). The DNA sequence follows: TGTGCCAGCAGTGTGCCCGGGACAGCGAGCACTGAAGCTTTCTTT. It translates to CASSVPGTASTEAFF.